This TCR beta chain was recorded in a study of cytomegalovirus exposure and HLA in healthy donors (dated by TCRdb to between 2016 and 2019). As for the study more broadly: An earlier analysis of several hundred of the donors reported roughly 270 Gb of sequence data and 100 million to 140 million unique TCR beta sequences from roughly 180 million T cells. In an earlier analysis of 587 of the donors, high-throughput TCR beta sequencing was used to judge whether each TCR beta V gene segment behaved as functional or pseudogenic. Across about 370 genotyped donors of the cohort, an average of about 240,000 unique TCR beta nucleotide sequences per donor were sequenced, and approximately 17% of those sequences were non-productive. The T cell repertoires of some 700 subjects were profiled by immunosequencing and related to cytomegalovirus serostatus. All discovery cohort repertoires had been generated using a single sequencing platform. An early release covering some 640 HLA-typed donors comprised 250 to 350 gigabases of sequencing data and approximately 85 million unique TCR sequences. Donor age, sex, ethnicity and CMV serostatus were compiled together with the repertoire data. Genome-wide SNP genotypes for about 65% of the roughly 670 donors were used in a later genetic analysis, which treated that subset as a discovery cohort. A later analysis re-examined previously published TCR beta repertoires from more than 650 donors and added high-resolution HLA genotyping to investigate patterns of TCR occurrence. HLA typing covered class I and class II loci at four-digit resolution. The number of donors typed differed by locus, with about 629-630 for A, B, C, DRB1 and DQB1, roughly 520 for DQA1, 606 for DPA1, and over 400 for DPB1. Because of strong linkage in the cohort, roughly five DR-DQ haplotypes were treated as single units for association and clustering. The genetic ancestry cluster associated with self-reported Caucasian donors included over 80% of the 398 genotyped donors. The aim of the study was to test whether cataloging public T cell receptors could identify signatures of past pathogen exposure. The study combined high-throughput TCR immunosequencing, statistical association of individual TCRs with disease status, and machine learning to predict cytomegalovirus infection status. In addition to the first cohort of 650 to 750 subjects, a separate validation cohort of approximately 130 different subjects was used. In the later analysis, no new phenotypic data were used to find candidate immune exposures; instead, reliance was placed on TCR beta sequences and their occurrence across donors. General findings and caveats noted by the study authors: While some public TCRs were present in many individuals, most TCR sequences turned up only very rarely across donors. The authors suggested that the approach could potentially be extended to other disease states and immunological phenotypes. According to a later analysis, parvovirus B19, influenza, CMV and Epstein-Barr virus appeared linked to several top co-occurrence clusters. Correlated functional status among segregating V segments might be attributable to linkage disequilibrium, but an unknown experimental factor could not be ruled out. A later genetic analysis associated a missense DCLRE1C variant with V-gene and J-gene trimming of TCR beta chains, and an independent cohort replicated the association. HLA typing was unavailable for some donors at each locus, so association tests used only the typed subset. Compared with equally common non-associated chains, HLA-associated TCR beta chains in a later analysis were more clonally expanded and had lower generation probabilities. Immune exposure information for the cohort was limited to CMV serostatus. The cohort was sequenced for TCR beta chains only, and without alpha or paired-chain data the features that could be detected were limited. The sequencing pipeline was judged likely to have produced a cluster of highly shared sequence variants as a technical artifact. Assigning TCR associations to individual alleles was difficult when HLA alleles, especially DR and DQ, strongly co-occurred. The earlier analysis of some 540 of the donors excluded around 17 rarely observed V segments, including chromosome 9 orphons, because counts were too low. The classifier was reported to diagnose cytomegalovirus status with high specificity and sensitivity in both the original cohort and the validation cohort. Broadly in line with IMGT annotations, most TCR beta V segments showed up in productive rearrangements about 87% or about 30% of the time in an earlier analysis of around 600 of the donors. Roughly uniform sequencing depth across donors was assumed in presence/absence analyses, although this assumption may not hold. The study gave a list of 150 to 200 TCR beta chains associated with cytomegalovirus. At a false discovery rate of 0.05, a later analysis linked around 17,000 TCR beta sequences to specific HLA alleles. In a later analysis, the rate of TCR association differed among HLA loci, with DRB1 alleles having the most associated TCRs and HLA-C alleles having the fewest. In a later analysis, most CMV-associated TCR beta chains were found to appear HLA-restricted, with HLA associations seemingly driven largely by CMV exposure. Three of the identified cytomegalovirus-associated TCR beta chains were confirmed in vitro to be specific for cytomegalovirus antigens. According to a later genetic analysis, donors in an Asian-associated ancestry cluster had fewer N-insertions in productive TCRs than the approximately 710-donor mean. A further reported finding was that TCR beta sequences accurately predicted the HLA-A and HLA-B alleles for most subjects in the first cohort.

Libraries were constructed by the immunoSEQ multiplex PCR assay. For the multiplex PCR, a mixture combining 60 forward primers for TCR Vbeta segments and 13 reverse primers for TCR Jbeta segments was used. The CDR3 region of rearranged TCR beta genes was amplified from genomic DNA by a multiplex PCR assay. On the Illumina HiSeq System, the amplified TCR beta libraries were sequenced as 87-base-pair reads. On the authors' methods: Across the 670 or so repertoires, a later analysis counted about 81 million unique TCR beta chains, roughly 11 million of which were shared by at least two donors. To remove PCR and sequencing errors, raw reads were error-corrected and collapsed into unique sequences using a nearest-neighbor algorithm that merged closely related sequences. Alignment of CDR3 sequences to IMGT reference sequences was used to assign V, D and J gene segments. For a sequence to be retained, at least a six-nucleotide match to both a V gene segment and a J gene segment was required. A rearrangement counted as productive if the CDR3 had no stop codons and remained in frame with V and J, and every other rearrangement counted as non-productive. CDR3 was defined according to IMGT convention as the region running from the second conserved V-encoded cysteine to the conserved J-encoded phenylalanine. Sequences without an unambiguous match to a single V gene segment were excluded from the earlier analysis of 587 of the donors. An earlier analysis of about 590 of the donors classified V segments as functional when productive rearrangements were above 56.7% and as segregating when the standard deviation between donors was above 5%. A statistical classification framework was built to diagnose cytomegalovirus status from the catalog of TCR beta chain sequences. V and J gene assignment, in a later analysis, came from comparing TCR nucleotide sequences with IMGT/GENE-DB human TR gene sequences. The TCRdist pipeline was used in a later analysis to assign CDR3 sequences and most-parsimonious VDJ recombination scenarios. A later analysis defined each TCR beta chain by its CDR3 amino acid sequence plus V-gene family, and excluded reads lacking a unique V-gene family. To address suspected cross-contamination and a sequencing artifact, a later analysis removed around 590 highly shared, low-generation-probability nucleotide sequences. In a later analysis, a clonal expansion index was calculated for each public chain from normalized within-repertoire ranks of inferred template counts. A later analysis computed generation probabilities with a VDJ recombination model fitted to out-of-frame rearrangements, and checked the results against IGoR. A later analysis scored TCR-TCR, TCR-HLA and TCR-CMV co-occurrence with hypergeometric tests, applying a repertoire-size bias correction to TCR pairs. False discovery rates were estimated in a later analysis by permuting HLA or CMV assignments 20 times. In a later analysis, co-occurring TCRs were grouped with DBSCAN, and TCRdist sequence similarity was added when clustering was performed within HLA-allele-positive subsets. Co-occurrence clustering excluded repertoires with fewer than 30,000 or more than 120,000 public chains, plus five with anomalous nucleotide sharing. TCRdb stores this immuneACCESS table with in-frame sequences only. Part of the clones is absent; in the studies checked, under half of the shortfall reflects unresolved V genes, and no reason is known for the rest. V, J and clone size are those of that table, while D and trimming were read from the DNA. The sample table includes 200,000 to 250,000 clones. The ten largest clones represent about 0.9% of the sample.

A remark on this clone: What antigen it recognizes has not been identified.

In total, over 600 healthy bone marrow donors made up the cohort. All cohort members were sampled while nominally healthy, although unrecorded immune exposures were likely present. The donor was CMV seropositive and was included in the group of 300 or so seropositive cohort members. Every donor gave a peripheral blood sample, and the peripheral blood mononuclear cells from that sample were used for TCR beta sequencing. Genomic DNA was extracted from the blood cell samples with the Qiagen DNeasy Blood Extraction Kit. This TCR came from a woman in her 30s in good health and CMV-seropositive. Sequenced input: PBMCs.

The CDR3: CASSDGSSTDTQYF. The DNA sequence reads TGTGCCAGCAGTGACGGGTCTAGCACAGATACGCAGTATTTT. The chain employs TRBV25-1 and TRBJ2-3; there is no confident call for the D gene. From the cysteine through the phenylalanine, the CDR3 covers 14 amino acids. Solely the CDR3 DNA is kept, with 42 bases framed from the first base. CDR1 is given as MGHDK and CDR2 as SYGVNS, both from the germline V gene. The junction shows trimming of 3 bases on V and 0 bases on J, plus 7 bases between the germline ends.